This entry describes one T cell receptor beta chain. Its matching antigen is unknown. This sample was included in a study of graft-versus-host responses after intestinal transplantation. Overall study context: Transplant types were multivisceral, liver-intestinal, or isolated intestinal.

Germline CDR1 MNHEY, CDR2 SVGAGI. The CDR3 loop spans 11 amino acids. Trimming pared 6 bases from V and 8 bases from J, leaving 10 bases between. Broader study findings: Present in recipient marrow, GvH clones included some that appeared first in ileum or blood.

Measured with immunoSEQ multiplex PCR; TCRdb has only the in-frame clones, and not every one. The sample has 85,000 to 100,000 clones, 90% seen once. The source was unstimulated CD4+ T cells sorted from spleen or lymph node cells, collected before intestinal transplant. This chain links TRBV6-5 with TRBJ1-2, with D perhaps TRBD1 (5 bases). The receptor comes from a human donor who received an intestinal transplant. CDR3 residues: CASSSGLGYTF. The CDR3 coding sequence is TGTGCCAGCAGCTCAGGGTTAGGCTACACCTTC.